This is a list of T cell receptor beta chains from one sample in a study of blood T cell repertoires in COVID-19. This table comes from immunoSEQ multiplex PCR, and its TCRdb copy is limited to in-frame clones, with some not included. The sample lists 150,000 to 200,000 clones, over 75% occurring once. Source material: PBMCs or T cells enriched from blood (not recorded which). Receptors were obtained from a man in his forties or fifties who had recovered from COVID-19. Each CDR3 is given with its conserved first and last residue.

TRBV24-1	TRBJ1-5	17	CATSDATPAGINQPQHF
TRBV24-1	TRBJ2-1	16	CATSDTKPGVVYEQFF
TRBV5-5	TRBJ2-7	15	CASSLVEGRTYEQYF
TRBV5-1	TRBJ2-5	13	CASQFRDQETQYF
TRBV24-1	TRBJ2-3	13	CATSIVGSDTQYF
TRBV6-5	TRBJ2-1	16	CASSYNWGREYNEQFF
TRBV10-1	TRBJ1-6	12	CARGVANSPLHF
TRBV2	TRBJ1-5	15	CASRRDRGESQPQHF
TRBV4-1	TRBJ2-3	13	CASSRERPDTQYF
TRBV2	TRBJ2-7	13	CASRGRVPYEQYF
TRBV19	TRBJ2-5	16	CASSDGTSGPKETQYF
TRBV6-5	TRBJ1-2	15	CASRDRPQSVGGYTF
TRBV3-1/TRBV3-2	TRBJ1-1	16	CASSQVGFGGSTEAFF
TRBV28	TRBJ1-6	16	CASSLRQGIGNSPLHF
TRBV27	TRBJ2-7	13	CASSPGLSYEQYF
TRBV7-3	TRBJ2-6	17	CASSLETGGTGANVLTF
TRBV19	TRBJ2-1	15	CASSKTSGRLNEQFF
TRBV7-6	TRBJ2-3	16	CASSLVASGGTDTQYF
TRBV9	TRBJ2-3	13	CASSQSSTDTQYF
TRBV9	TRBJ2-3	15	CASSVSVLSTDTQYF
TRBV5-1	TRBJ2-1	14	CASSFEGVSSEQFF
TRBV6-5	TRBJ1-4	14	CASRRQGDNEKLFF
TRBV5-6	TRBJ1-6	16	CASSLPTDSLYSPLHF
TRBV6-5	TRBJ1-1	16	CASSSRSGGVGTEAFF
TRBV7-8	TRBJ1-5	15	CASSQSSGAGQPQHF
TRBV7-9	TRBJ1-5	15	CASSLDFRGEQPQHF
TRBV28	TRBJ1-5	15	CASSWDRAGRQPQHF
TRBV3-1/TRBV3-2	TRBJ2-7	14	CASSQQTGTYEQYF
TRBV21-1	TRBJ1-1	15	CASSTHRERGTEAFF
TRBV28	TRBJ1-4	14	CASSFGGTNEKLFF
TRBV9	TRBJ1-2	17	CASSAGTGDPRAYGYTF
TRBV19	TRBJ2-5	15	CASSMGDRRQETQYF
TRBV18	TRBJ1-1	15	CASSPGTGSNTEAFF